This T cell receptor (beta chain) derives from a study of cytomegalovirus exposure and HLA in healthy donors. Study as a whole: Earlier results showed some 120 million unique TCR beta sequences derived from approximately 180 million T cells.

Germline V gene data show CDR1 as MNHEY and CDR2 as SVGAGI. The V segment lost 0 bases and the J segment 2 bases; nucleotides outside the gene matches: 6. The CDR3 sequence is 16 residues long. This PCR relied on a set of 60 Vbeta primers and 13 Jbeta primers. Produced via immunoSEQ multiplex PCR; TCRdb's table is partial and in-frame only. The sample yields roughly 130,000 clones, about 80% seen once. The receptor was derived from a man between 25 and 39 years old in good health and CMV-seronegative. Sequencing used PBMCs. V is TRBV6-5 and J is TRBJ1-2; TRBD1 aligns across 7 bases. The CDR3 DNA reads as TGTGCCAGCAGTTACTCGGGACAGACTATGAACTATGGCTACACCTTC. Residues: CASSYSGQTMNYGYTF.